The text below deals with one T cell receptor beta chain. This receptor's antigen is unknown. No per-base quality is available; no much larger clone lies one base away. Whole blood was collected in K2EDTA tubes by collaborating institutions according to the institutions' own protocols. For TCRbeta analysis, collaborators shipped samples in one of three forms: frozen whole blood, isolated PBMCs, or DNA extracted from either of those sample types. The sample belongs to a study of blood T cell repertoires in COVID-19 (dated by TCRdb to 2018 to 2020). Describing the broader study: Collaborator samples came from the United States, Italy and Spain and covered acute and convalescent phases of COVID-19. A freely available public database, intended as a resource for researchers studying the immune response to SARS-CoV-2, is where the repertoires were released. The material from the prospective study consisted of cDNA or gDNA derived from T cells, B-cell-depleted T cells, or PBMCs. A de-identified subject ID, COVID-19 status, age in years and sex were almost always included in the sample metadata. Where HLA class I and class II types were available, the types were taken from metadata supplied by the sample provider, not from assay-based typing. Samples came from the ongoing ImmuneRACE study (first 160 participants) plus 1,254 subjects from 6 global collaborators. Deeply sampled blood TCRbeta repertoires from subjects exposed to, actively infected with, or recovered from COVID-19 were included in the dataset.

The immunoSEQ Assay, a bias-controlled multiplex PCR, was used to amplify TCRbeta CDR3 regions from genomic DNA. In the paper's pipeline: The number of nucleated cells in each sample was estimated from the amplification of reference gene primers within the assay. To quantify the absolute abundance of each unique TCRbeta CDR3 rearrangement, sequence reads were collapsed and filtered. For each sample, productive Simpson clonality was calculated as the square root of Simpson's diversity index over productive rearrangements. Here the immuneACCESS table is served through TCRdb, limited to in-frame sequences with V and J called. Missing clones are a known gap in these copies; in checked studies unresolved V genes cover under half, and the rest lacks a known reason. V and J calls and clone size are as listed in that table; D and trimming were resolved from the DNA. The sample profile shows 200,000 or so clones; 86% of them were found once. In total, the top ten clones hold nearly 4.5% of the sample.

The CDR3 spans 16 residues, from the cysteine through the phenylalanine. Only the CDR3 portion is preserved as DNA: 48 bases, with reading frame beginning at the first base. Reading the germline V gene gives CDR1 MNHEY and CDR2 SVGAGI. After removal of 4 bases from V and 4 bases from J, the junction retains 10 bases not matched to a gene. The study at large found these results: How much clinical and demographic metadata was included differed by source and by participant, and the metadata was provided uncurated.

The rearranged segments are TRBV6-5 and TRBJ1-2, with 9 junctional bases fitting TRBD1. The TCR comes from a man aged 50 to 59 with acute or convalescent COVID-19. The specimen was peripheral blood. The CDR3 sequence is CASSWGQGSFGYGYTF. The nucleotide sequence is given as TGTGCCAGCAGTTGGGGACAGGGATCTTTTGGCTATGGCTACACCTTC.